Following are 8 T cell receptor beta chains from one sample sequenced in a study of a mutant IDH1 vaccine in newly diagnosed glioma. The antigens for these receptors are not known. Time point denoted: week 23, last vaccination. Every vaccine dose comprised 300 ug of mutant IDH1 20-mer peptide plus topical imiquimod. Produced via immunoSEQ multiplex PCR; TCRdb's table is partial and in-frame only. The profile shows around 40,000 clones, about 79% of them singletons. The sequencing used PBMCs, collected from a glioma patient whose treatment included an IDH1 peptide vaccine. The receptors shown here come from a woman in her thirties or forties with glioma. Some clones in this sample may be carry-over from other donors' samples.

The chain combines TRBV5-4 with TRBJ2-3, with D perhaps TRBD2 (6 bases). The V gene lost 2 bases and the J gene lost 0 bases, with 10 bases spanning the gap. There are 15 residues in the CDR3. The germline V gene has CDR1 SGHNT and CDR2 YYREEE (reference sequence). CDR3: CASSLAGFSTDTQYF. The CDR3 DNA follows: TGTGCCAGCAGCTTAGCGGGTTTCAGCACAGATACGCAGTATTTT.

The CDR3 DNA reads as TGTGCCAGCAGCGTAGCAGCAGGGGGGGAGCAGTACTTC. Amino acids: CASSVAAGGEQYF. J is TRBJ2-7 and V is TRBV9; D may be TRBD1 (7 bases). Germline assignment: CDR1 SGDLS and CDR2 YYNGEE. CDR3 length: 13 amino acids. V was cut by 0 bases and J by 7 bases, with 11 bases left in between. The full variable domain, with the rest looked up from reference TRBV9 and TRBJ2-7, is DSGVTQTPKHLITATGQRVTLRCSPRSGDLSVYWYQQSLDQGLQFLIQYYNGEERAKGNILERFSAQQFPDLHSELNLSSLELGDSALYFCASSVAAGGEQYFGPGTRLTVT.

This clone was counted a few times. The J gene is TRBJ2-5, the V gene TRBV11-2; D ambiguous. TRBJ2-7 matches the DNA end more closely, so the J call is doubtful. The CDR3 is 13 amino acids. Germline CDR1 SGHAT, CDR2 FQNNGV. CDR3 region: CASSSTRLNEQYF. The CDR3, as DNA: TGTGCCAGCAGCTCTACCAGGTTGAACGAGCAGTACTTC.

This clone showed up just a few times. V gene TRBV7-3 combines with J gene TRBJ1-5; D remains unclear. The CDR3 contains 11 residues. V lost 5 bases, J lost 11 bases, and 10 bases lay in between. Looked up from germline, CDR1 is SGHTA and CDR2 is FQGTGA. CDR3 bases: TGTGCCAGCAGCCTCGGTCTGGCCCAGCATTTT. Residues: CASSLGLAQHF.

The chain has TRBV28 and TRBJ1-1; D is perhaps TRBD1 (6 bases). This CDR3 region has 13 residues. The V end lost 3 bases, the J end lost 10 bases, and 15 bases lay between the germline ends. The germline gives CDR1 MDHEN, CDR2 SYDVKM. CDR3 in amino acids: CASSFGTSSGAFF. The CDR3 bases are TGTGCCAGCAGTTTTGGGACATCTTCGGGAGCTTTCTTT.

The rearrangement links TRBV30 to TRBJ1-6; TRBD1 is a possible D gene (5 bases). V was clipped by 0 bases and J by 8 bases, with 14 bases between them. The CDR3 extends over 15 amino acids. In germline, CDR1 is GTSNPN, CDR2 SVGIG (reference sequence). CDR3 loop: CAWSVIDRDYSPLHF. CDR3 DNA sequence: TGTGCCTGGAGTGTGATTGACAGAGATTATTCACCCCTCCACTTT.

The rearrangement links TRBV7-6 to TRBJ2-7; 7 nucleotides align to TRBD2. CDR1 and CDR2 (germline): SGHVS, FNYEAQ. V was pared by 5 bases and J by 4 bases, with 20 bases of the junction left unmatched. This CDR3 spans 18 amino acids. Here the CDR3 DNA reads TGTGCCAGCAGCGAGCTTCAGGTCCTAGCGGCGTCATTTTACGAGCAGTACTTC. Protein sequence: CASSELQVLAASFYEQYF.

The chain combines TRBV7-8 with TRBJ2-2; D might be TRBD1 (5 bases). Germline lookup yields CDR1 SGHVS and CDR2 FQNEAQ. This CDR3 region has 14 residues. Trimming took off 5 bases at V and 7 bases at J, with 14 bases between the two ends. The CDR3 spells CASSLLREIGELFF. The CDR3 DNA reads TGTGCCAGCAGCCTACTCAGGGAAATCGGGGAGCTGTTTTTT.